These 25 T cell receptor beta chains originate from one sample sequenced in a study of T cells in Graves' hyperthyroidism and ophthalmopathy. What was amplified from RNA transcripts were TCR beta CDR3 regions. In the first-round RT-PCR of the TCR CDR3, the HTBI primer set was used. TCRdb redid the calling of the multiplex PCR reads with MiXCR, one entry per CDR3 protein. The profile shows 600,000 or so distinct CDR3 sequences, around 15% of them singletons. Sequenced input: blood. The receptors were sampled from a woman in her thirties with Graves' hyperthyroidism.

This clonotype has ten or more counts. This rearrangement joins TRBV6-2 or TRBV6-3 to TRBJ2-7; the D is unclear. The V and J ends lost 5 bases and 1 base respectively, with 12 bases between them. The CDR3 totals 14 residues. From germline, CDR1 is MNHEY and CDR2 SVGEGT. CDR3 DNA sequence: TGTGCCAGCAGTCCCGTACAACGGTCCTACGAGCAGTACTTC. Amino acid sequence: CASSPVQRSYEQYF.

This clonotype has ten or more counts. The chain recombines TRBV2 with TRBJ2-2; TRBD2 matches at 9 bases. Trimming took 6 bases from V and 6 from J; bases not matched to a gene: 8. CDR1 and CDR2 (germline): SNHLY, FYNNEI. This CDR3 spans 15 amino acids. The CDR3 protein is CASSGSGSLAGELFF. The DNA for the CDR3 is TGTGCCAGCAGCGGTAGCGGGAGCCTTGCCGGGGAGCTGTTTTTT.

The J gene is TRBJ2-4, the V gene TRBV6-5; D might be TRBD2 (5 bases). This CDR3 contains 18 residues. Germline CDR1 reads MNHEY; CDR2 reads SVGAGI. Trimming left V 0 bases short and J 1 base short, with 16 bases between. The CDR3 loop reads CASSYSPTGFAAKNIQYF. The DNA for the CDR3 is TGTGCCAGCAGTTACTCTCCGACGGGGTTCGCGGCCAAAAACATTCAGTACTTC.

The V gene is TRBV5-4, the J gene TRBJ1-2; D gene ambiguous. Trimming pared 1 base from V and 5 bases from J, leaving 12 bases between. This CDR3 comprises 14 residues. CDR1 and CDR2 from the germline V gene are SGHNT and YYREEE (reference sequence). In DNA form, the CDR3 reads TGTGCCAGCAGCTTGTTTTACGGAAATTATGGCTACACCTTC. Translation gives CASSLFYGNYGYTF. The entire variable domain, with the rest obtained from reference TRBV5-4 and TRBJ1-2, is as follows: ETGVTQSPTHLIKTRGQQVTLRCSSQSGHNTVSWYQQALGQGPQFIFQYYREEENGRGNFPPRFSGLQFPNYSSELNVNALELDDSALYLCASSLFYGNYGYTFGSGTRLTVV.

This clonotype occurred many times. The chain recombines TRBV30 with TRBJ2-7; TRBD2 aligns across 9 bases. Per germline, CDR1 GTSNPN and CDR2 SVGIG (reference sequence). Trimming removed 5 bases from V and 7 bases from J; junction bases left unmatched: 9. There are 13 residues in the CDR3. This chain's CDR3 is CAWSGLAGYEQYF. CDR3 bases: TGTGCCTGGTCGGGGCTAGCGGGATATGAGCAGTACTTC.

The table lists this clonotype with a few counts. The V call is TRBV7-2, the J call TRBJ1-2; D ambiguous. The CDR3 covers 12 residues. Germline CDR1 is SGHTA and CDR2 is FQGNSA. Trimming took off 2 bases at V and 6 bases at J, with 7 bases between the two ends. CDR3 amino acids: CASSLMADGYTF. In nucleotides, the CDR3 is TGTGCCAGCAGCTTAATGGCGGATGGCTACACCTTC.

The CDR3 loop reads CASSQSWSDTQYF. In nucleotides, the CDR3 is TGTGCCAGCAGCCAATCCTGGTCAGATACGCAGTATTTT. This chain links TRBV14 with TRBJ2-3, with no clear D. V lost 2 bases and J lost 4, with 7 bases in between. The CDR3 is 13 amino acids. Germline CDR1 reads SGHDN; CDR2 reads FVKESK.

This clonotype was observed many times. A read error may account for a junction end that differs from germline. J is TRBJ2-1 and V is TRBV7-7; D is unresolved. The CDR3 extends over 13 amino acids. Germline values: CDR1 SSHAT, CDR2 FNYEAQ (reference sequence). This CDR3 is CASSLDRAGEQFF. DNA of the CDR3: TGTGCTAGCAGCCTAGATAGGGCTGGAGAGCAGTTCTTC.

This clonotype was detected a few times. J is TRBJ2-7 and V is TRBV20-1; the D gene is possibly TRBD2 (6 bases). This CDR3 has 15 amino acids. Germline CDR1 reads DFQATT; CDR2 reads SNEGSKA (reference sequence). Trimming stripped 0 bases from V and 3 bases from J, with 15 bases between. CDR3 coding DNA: TGCAGTGCTAGAGATAGGGACTCGTATTACTACGAGCAGTACTTC. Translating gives CSARDRDSYYYEQYF.

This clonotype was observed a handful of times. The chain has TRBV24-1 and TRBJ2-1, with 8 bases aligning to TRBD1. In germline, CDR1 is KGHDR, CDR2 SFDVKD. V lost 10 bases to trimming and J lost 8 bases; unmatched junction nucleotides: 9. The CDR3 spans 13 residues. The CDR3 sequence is CATEDRVDDEQFF. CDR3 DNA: TGTGCCACTGAGGACAGGGTTGACGATGAGCAGTTCTTC.

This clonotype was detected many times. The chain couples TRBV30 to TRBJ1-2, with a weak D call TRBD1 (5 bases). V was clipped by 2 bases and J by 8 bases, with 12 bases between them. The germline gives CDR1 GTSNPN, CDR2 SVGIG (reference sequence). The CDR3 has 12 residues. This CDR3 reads CAWSLPGDGYTF. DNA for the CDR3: TGTGCCTGGAGTTTGCCCGGGGACGGCTACACCTTC. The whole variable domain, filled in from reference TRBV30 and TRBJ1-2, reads SQTIHQWPATLVQPVGSPLSLECTVEGTSNPNLYWYRQAAGRGLQLLFYSVGIGQISSEVPQNLSASRPQDRQFILSSKKLLLSDSGFYLCAWSLPGDGYTFGSGTRLTVV.

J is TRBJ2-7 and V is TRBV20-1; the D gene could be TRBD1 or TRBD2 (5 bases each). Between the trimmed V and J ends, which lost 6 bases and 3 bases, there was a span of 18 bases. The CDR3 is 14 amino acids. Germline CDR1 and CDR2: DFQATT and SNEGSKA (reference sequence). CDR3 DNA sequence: TGCAGTGCCCAGACCCGGGACGGTAACTACGAGCAGTACTTC. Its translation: CSAQTRDGNYEQYF.

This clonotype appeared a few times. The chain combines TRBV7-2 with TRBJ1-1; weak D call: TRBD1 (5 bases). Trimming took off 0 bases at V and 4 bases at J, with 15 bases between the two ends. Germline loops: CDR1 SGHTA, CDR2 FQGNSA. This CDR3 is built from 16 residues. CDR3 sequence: CASSLAVGRGGTEAFF. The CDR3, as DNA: TGTGCCAGCAGCTTAGCTGTAGGGAGGGGAGGCACTGAAGCTTTCTTT.

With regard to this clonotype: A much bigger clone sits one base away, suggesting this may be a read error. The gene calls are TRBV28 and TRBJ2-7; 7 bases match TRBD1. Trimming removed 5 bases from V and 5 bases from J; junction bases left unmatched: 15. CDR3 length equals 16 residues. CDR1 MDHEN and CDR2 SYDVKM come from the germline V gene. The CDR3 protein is CASSPQTRDSGDEQYF. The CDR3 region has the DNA TGTGCCAGCAGTCCCCAAACCCGGGACAGCGGCGACGAGCAGTACTTC.

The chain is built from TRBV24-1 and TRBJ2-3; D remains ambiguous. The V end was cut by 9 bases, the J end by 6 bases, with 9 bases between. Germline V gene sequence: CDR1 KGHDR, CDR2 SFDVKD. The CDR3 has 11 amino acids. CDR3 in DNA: TGTGCCACCTCACAGACTGATACGCAGTATTTT. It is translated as CATSQTDTQYF.

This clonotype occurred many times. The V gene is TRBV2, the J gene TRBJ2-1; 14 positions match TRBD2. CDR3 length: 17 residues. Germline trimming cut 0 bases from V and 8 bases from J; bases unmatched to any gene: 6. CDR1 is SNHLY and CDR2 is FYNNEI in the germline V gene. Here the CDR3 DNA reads TGTGCCAGCAGTGAAGCGTTGGGACTAGCGGGAGTCTATGAGCAGTTCTTC. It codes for CASSEALGLAGVYEQFF.

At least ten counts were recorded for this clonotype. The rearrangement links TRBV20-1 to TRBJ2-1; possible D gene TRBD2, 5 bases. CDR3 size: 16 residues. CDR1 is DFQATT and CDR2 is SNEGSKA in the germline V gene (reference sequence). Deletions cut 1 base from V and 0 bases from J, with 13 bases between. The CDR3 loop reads CSARGAAASSYNEQFF. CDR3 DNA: TGCAGTGCTAGAGGGGCAGCGGCGAGCTCCTACAATGAGCAGTTCTTC.

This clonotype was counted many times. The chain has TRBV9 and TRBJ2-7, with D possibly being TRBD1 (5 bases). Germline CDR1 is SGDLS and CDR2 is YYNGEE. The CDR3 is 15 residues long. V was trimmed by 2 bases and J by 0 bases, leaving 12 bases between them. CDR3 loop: CASSVGPQGSYEQYF. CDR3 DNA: TGTGCCAGCAGCGTCGGACCCCAGGGCTCCTACGAGCAGTACTTC.

The CDR3 is CASSNDQTGATQYF. In DNA, the CDR3 is TGTGCCAGCAGTAACGACCAAACAGGGGCGACGCAGTATTTT. The chain recombines TRBV6-1 with TRBJ2-3, with 7 bases matching TRBD1. Germline V gene data show CDR1 as MNHNS and CDR2 as SASEGT. V trimming: 5 bases; J trimming: 9 bases; junction bases outside the gene matches: 11. CDR3 length: 14 amino acids.

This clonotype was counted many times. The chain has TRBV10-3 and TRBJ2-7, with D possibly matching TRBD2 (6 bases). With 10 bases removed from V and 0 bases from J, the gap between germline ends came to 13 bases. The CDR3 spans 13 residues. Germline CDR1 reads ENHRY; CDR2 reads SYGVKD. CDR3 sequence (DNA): TGTGCCAGCCGGGACTCCGTCTCCTACGAGCAGTACTTC. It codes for CASRDSVSYEQYF.

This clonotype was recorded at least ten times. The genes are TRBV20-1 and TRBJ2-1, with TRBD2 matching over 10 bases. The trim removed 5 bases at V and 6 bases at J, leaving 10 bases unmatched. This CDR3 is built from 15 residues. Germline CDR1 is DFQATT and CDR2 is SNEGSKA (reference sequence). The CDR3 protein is CSAPAPGTSANEQFF. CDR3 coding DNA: TGCAGTGCTCCTGCCCCAGGGACTAGCGCCAATGAGCAGTTCTTC.

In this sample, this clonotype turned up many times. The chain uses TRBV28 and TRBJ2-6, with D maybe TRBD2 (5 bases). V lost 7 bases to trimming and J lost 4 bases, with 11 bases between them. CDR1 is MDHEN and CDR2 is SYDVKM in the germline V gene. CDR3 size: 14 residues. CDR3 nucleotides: TGTGCCAGCAAGCAGGACTCCGGGGCCAACGTCCTGACTTTC. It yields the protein CASKQDSGANVLTF.

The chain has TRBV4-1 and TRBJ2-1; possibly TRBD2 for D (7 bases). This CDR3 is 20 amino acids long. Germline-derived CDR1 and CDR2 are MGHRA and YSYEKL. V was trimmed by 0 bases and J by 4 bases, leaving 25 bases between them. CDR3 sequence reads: CASSQERGLQGLAAYNEQFF. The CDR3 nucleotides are TGCGCCAGCAGCCAAGAACGGGGGCTTCAGGGGCTAGCGGCATACAATGAGCAGTTCTTC.

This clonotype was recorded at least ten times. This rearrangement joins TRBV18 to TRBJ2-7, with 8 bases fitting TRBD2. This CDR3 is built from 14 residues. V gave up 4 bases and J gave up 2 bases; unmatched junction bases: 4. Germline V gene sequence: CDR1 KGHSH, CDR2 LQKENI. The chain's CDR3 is CASSRGSGTYEQYF. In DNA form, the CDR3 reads TGTGCCAGCTCACGGGGTAGCGGGACCTACGAGCAGTACTTC.

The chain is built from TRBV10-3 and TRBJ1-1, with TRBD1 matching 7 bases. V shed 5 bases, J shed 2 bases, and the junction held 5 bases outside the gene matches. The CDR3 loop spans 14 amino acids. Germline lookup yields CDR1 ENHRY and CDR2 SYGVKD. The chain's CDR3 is CAISRQGGNTEAFF. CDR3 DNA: TGTGCCATCAGTAGACAGGGAGGAAACACTGAAGCTTTCTTT.